This TCR beta chain emerged from a study of blood T cell repertoires in COVID-19 (TCRdb year 2020). Broadly, across the study: Samples covering the acute and convalescent phases of COVID-19 were provided by collaborators in the United States, Italy and Spain. Nearly every sample came with metadata listing a de-identified subject ID, COVID-19 status, age in years and sex. The repertoires were released in a freely available public database meant as a resource for research on the immune response to SARS-CoV-2. Samples came from the ongoing ImmuneRACE study (first 160 participants) plus 1,254 subjects from 6 global collaborators. Deeply sampled blood TCRbeta repertoires from subjects exposed to, actively infected with, or recovered from COVID-19 were included in the dataset. Where available, HLA class I and class II types were obtained from metadata supplied by the sample provider rather than from assay-based typing. The material from the prospective study consisted of cDNA or gDNA derived from T cells, B-cell-depleted T cells, or PBMCs. What the authors observed across the whole study: The amount of clinical and demographic metadata varied by source and participant and was provided uncurated.

In the prospective study, participants were about 18 to 100 years old, resided in about two dozen geographic areas of the United States, and were enrolled through a virtual design. Cohort assignment in the prospective study relied on participant-reported clinical history from a screening survey and a study questionnaire. Exposed participants had been in contact with someone with a PCR-confirmed or clinician-diagnosed COVID-19 case within 2 weeks of study entry. Each participant in the prospective study had whole blood, serum and a nasopharyngeal or oropharyngeal swab collected by mobile phlebotomists. Participants in the prospective study had the option to provide additional blood draws and questionnaires over a roughly two-month period. Prospective study blood samples were shipped either frozen or at room temperature before DNA extraction. The immunoSEQ Assay, a bias-controlled multiplex PCR, was used to amplify TCRbeta CDR3 regions from genomic DNA. The paper's processing steps were these. The number of nucleated cells in each sample was estimated from the amplification of reference gene primers within the assay. To quantify the absolute abundance of each unique TCRbeta CDR3 rearrangement, sequence reads were collapsed and filtered. Productive Simpson clonality was computed per sample as the square root of Simpson's diversity index over productive rearrangements. This immuneACCESS table, as held by TCRdb, lists in-frame sequences with V and J called but not all clones. Of the missing ones, under half trace to an unresolved V gene in checked studies; the others have no known cause. V, J and clone size derive from that table, while D and trimming were established from the DNA sequence. The table for this sample lists fewer than 400,000 clones; roughly 85% of them were counted only once. The ten largest clones represent under 2% of the sample.

The cysteine opens and the phenylalanine closes a CDR3 of 14 amino acids. Only the CDR3 part of the read is kept: 42 bases, read in frame from the first base. V trim: 9 bases; J trim: 5 bases; unmatched bases: 10. The germline V gene yields SNHLY for CDR1 and FYNNEI for CDR2. This clone was seen once. Its antigen is currently not known. Base quality data are lacking; no much larger clone is found one base away. Sample: PBMCs or T cells enriched from blood (not recorded which). The chain employs TRBV2 and TRBJ1-5; a stretch of 7 junction bases matches TRBD1. The origin of this receptor is a woman aged 25 to 39 who had been exposed to COVID-19. Here the CDR3 is given as CARGDRAPDQPQHF. The DNA sequence follows: TGTGCCAGAGGAGACAGGGCACCGGATCAGCCCCAGCATTTT.